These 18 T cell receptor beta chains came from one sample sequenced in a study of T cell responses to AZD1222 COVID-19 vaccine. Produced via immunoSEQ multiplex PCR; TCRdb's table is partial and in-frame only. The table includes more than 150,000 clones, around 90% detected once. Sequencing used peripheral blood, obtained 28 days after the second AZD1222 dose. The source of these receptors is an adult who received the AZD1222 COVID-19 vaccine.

The chain's CDR3 is CASSPGYGLAGGPTDTQYF. The CDR3 DNA reads as TGTGCCAGCAGCCCCGGGTATGGACTAGCGGGAGGGCCCACAGATACGCAGTATTTT. The chain joins TRBV7-3 to TRBJ2-3; 15 nucleotides match TRBD2. Germline V gene lookup returns CDR1 SGHTA and CDR2 FQGTGA. The CDR3 extends over 19 amino acids. The ends lost 5 bases at V and 2 bases at J; junction bases unmatched: 11. The full variable domain, completed using reference TRBV7-3 and TRBJ2-3, is GAGVSQTPSNKVTEKGKYVELRCDPISGHTALYWYRQSLGQGPEFLIYFQGTGAADDSGLPNDRFFAVRPEGSVSTLKIQRTERGDSAVYLCASSPGYGLAGGPTDTQYFGPGTRLTVL.

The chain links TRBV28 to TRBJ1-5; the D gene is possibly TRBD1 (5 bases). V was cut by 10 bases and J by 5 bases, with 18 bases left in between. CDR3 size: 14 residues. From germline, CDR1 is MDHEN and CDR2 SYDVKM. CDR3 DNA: TGTGCCACCATCCCCGGGGCAGGTTATCAGCCCCAGCATTTT. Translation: CATIPGAGYQPQHF.

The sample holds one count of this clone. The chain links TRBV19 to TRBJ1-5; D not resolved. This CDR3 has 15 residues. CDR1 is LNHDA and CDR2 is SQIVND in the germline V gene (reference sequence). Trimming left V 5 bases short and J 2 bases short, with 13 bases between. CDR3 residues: CASSARTDGNQPQHF. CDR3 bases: TGTGCCAGTAGTGCACGGACTGACGGCAATCAGCCCCAGCATTTT.

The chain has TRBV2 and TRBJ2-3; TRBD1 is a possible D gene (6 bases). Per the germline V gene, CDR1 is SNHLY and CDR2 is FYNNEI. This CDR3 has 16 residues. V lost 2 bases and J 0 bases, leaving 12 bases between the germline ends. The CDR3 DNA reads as TGTGCCAGCAGTGAATTGACAGGACCTAGCACAGATACGCAGTATTTT. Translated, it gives CASSELTGPSTDTQYF.

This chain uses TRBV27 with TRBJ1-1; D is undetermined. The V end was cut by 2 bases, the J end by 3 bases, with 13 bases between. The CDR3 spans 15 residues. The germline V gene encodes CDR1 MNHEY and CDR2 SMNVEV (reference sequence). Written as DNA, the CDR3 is TGTGCCAGCAGTTTAGGGCCCGCCTTGTACACTGAAGCTTTCTTT. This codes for CASSLGPALYTEAFF.

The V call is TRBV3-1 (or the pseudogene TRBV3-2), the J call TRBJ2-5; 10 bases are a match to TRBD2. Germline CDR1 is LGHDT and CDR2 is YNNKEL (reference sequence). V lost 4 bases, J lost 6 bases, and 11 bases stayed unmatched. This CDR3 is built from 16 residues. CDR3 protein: CASSRRSGGAGKTQYF. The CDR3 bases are TGTGCCAGCAGCCGGCGGAGCGGGGGGGCAGGCAAGACCCAGTACTTC.

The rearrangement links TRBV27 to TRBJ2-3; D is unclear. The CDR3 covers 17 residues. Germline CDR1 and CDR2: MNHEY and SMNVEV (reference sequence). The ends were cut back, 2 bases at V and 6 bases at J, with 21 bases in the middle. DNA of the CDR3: TGTGCCAGCAGTTTACGGCGATTAGGGAATCCAATTGATACGCAGTATTTT. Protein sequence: CASSLRRLGNPIDTQYF.

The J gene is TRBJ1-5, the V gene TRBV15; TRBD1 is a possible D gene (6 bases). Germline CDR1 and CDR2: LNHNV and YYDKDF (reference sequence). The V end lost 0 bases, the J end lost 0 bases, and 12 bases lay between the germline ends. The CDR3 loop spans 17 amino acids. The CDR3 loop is CATSRERGGISNQPQHF. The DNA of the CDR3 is TGTGCCACCAGCAGAGAGAGAGGGGGAATTAGCAATCAGCCCCAGCATTTT.

The CDR3 coding sequence is TGTGCCAGCAGGGTACTAGCGGGTAGCACAGATACGCAGTATTTT. Translated: CASRVLAGSTDTQYF. The J gene is TRBJ2-3, the V gene TRBV6-5; 9 bases match TRBD2. The CDR3 runs to 15 residues. CDR1 MNHEY and CDR2 SVGAGI come from the germline V gene. Losses at the gene ends were 6 bases for V and 0 bases for J; bases not matched to a gene: 4.

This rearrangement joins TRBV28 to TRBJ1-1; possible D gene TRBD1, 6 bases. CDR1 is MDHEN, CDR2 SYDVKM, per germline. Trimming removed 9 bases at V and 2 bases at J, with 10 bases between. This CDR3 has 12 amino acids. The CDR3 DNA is TGTGCCAGTGGACAGTTTAACACTGAAGCTTTCTTT. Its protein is CASGQFNTEAFF.

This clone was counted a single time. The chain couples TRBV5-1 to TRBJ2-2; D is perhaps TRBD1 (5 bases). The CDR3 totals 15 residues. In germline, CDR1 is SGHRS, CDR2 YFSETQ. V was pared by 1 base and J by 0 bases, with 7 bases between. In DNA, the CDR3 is TGCGCCAGCAGCTTGCCGACAGCGAACACCGGGGAGCTGTTTTTT. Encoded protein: CASSLPTANTGELFF.

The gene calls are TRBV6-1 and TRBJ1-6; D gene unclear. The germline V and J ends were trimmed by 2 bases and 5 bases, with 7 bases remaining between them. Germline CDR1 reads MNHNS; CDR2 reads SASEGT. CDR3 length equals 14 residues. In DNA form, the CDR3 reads TGTGCCAGCAGTGAACGATGGAATAATTCACCCCTCCACTTT. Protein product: CASSERWNNSPLHF.

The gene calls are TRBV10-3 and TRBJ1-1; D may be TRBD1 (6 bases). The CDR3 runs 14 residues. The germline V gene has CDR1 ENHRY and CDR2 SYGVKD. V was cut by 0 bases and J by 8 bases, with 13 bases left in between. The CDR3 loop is CAISESRQAQEAFF. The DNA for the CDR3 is TGTGCCATCAGTGAGTCGAGACAGGCGCAAGAAGCTTTCTTT.

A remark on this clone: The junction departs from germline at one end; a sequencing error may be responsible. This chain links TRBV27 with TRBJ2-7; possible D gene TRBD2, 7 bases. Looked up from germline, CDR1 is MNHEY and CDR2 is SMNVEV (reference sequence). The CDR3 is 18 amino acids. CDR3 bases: TGTGCCAGCACCCTACTCTTCATGGCGGGGGCTACCTCCCACGAGCAGTACTTC. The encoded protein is CASTLLFMAGATSHEQYF.

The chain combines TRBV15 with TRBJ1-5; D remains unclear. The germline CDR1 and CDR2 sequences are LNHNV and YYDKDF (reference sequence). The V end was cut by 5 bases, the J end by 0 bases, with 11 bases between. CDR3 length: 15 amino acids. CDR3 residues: CATSGGVYSNQPQHF. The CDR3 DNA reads TGTGCCACCAGCGGTGGGGTATATAGCAATCAGCCCCAGCATTTT.

The CDR3 is CASSALAGPYEQYF. Written as DNA, the CDR3 is TGTGCCAGCAGTGCCCTAGCGGGGCCTTACGAGCAGTACTTC. The V and J genes are TRBV25-1 and TRBJ2-7; 9 bases fit TRBD2. V was pared by 4 bases and J by 4 bases, with 5 bases of the junction left unmatched. CDR3 length equals 14 residues. Germline CDR1 reads MGHDK; CDR2 reads SYGVNS.

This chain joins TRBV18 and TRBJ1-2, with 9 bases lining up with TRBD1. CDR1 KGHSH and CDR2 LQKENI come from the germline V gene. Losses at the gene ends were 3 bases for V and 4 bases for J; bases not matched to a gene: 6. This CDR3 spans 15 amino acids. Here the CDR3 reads CASSPPTGGAYGYTF. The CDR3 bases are TGTGCCAGCTCACCCCCGACAGGGGGGGCCTATGGCTACACCTTC.

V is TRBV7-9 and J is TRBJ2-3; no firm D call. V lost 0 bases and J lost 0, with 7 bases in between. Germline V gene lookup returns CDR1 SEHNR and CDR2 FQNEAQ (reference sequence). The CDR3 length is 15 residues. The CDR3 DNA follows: TGTGCCAGCAGCTTAGCGGGTCCTAGCACAGATACGCAGTATTTT. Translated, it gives CASSLAGPSTDTQYF.